This T cell receptor (beta chain) was sequenced during a study of neurological immune-mediated disorders. The cDNA was produced through 5'RACE with 10-nucleotide random UMIs. TCRdb fed the 5' RACE reads into MiXCR, producing one record per CDR3 protein. The table includes tens of thousands of distinct CDR3 sequences, less than 5.5% detected once. The CDR3 has 14 amino acids. Germline values: CDR1 LGHNT, CDR2 FRNRAP. Trimming shortened V by 2 bases and J by 7 bases, and 14 bases separated the two germline ends. This clonotype was picked up many times. The chain employs TRBV12-5 and TRBJ1-1, with D perhaps matching TRBD1 (6 bases). Sequencing was carried out using PBMCs. This clonotype was sampled from a man aged 25 to 40 with multiple sclerosis. In DNA, the CDR3 is TGTGCTAGTGGTTTGCCCTTCTCGACAGGTGAAGCTTTCTTT. Its translation is CASGLPFSTGEAFF.